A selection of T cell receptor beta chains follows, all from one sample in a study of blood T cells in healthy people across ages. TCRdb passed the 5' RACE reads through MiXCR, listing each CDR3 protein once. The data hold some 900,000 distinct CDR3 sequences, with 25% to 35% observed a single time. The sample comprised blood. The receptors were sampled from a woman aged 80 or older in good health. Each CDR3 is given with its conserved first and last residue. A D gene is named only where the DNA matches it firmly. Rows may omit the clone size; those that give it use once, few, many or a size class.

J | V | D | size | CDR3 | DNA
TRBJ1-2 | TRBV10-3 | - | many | CAISEYRQDYTF | TGTGCCATCAGTGAATACCGACAGGACTACACCTTC
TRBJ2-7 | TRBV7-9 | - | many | CASSLGWGHYEQYF | TGTGCCAGCAGCTTAGGTTGGGGGCACTACGAGCAGTACTTC
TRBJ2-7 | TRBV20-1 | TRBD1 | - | CSANVQGTRHEQYF | TGCAGTGCTAACGTACAGGGGACCAGGCACGAGCAGTACTTC
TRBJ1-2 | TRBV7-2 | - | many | CASSLAPSTVRGYTF | TGTGCCAGCAGCTTAGCCCCCTCGACAGTTCGAGGCTACACCTTC
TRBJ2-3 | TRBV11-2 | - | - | CASSLVGSQYF | TGTGCCAGCAGCTTAGTGGGCTCGCAGTATTTT
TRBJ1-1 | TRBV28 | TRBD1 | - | CASTLAGQMNTEAFF | TGTGCCAGCACCCTAGCGGGACAGATGAACACTGAAGCTTTCTTT
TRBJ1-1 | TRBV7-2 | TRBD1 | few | CASSLVGQLSTEAFF | TGTGCCAGCAGCTTAGTGGGACAGTTGTCCACTGAAGCTTTCTTT
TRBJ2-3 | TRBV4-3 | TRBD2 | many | CASSPEGSGGRDTQYF | TGCGCCAGCAGCCCTGAGGGGAGCGGGGGAAGAGATACGCAGTATTTT
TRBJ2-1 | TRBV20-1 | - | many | CSASLGYRVYNEQFF | TGCAGTGCGTCCCTCGGATACAGGGTCTACAATGAGCAGTTCTTC
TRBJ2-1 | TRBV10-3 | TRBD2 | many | CAISESLAGGLNEQFF | TGTGCCATCAGTGAGTCGCTGGCGGGGGGACTGAATGAGCAGTTCTTC
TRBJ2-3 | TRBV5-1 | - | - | CASSLLTNTQYF | TGCGCCAGCAGCCTGCTAACGAATACGCAGTATTTT
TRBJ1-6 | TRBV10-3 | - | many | CAISDWEQDTSPLHF | TGTGCCATCAGTGATTGGGAACAGGACACCTCACCCCTCCACTTT
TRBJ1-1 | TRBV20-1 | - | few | CSATTGHRNTEAFF | TGCAGTGCGACTACGGGACACAGGAACACTGAAGCTTTCTTT
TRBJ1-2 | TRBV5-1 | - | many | CASSLAGGKRYGYTF | TGCGCCAGCAGCTTGGCCGGGGGCAAGCGCTATGGCTACACCTTC
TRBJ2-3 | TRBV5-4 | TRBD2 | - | CASSISGGRDTQYF | TGTGCCAGCAGCATTAGCGGGGGGAGAGATACGCAGTATTTT
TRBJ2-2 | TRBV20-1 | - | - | CSARGPPQGTTGELFF | TGCAGTGCTAGAGGCCCCCCACAGGGTACCACCGGGGAGCTGTTTTTT
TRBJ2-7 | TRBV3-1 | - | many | CASSNGISYEQYF | TGTGCCAGCAGCAACGGGATTTCCTACGAGCAGTACTTC
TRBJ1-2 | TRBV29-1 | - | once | CSAGERNYGYTF | TGCAGCGCGGGGGAACGCAACTATGGCTACACCTTC
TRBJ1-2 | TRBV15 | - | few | CATSRGGVYGYTF | TGTGCCACCAGCAGAGGAGGGGTCTATGGCTACACCTTC
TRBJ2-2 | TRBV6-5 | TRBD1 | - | CASSRDRGRFGELFF | TGTGCCAGCAGTCGGGACAGGGGGCGATTCGGGGAGCTGTTTTTT
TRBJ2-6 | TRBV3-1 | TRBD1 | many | CASSQAGTGVRSGANVLTF | TGTGCCAGCAGCCAAGCCGGAACAGGGGTTCGCTCTGGGGCCAACGTCCTGACTTTC
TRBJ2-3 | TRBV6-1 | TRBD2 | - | CASSEIGRGGTDTQYF | TGTGCCAGCAGTGAAATCGGGAGGGGGGGGACAGATACGCAGTATTTT
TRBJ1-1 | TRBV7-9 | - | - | CASSLGGAGEGDTEAFF | TGTGCCAGCAGCTTAGGGGGTGCGGGGGAGGGGGACACTGAAGCTTTCTTT
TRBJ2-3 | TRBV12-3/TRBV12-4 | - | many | CASSHYRGAPNTDTQYF | TGTGCCAGCAGTCACTATAGGGGGGCCCCCAACACAGATACGCAGTATTTT
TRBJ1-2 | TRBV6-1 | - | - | CASRIRGSNYGYTF | TGTGCCAGCAGGATCAGGGGATCTAACTATGGCTACACCTTC
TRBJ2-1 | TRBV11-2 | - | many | CASSRGQPNEQFF | TGTGCCAGCAGCCGTGGACAGCCCAATGAGCAGTTCTTC
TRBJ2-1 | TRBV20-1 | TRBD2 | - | CSATGLDGQFF | TGCAGTGCCACGGGACTAGATGGGCAGTTCTTC
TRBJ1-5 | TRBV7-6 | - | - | CASSLLKGGQPQHF | TGTGCCAGCAGCTTACTTAAAGGGGGTCAGCCCCAGCATTTT
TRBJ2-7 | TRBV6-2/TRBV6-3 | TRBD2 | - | CASSYAESLAGDEEQYF | TGTGCCAGCAGTTACGCCGAGTCACTAGCGGGGGACGAAGAGCAGTACTTC
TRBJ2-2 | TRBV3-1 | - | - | CASSQMSRAGELFF | TGTGCCAGCAGCCAAATGTCCCGAGCCGGGGAGCTGTTTTTT
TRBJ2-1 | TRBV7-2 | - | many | CASSRRDNYNEQFF | TGTGCCAGCAGCCGGCGGGACAACTACAATGAGCAGTTCTTC
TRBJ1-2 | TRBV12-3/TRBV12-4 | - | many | CASSRPGEGYGYTF | TGTGCCAGCAGCCGGCCTGGGGAAGGGTATGGCTACACCTTC
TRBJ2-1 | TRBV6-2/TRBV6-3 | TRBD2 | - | CASSGLESYNEQFF | TGTGCCAGCAGTGGACTAGAATCCTACAATGAGCAGTTCTTC
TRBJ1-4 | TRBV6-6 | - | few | CASSRPREKLFF | TGTGCCAGCAGCCGGCCGCGGGAAAAACTGTTTTTT
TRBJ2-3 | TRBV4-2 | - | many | CASSQEEGGSTDTQYF | TGTGCCAGCAGCCAAGAAGAGGGCGGTAGCACAGATACGCAGTATTTT
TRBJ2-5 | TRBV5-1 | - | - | CAGSPTTAYQETQYF | TGCGCCGGCAGCCCTACAACAGCCTACCAAGAGACCCAGTACTTC
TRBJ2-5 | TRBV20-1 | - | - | CSARPLRDSFGQYF | TGCAGTGCTAGACCCTTGCGGGACAGCTTTGGGCAGTACTTC
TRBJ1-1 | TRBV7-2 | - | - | CASTKRSDTEAFF | TGTGCCAGCACAAAAAGATCGGACACTGAAGCTTTCTTT
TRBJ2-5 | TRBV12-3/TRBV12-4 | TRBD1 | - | CASSLTGDGTQYF | TGTGCCAGCAGTTTAACAGGGGATGGGACCCAGTACTTC
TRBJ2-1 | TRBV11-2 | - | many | CASSFRQGDEQFF | TGTGCCAGCAGCTTCAGGCAGGGAGATGAGCAGTTCTTC
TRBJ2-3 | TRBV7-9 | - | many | CASSLIGRDSTDTQYF | TGTGCCAGCAGCTTAATCGGTCGGGACAGCACAGATACGCAGTATTTT
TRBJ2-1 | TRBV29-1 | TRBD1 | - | CSVQDRGPYNEQFF | TGCAGCGTACAGGACAGGGGGCCCTACAATGAGCAGTTCTTC
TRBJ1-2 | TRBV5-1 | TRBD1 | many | CASSLAGTGGVYGYTF | TGCGCCAGCAGCTTGGCCGGAACAGGGGGCGTCTATGGCTACACCTTC
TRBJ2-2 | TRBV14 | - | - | CASSPRLDNTGELFF | TGTGCCAGCAGCCCGCGACTAGACAACACCGGGGAGCTGTTTTTT
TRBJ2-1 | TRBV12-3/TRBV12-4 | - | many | CASSLVGYGEQFF | TGTGCCAGCAGTTTAGTGGGTTACGGTGAGCAGTTCTTC
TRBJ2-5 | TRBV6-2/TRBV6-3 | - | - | CASSYSIFGLAKTQYF | TGTGCCAGCAGTTACTCGATCTTTGGGCTAGCAAAGACCCAGTACTTC
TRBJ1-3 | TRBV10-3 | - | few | CAISEASGNTIYF | TGTGCCATCAGTGAGGCATCTGGAAACACCATATATTTT
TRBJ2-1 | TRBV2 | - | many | CASKESGTLSFYNEQFF | TGTGCCAGCAAAGAATCCGGGACGCTCTCCTTCTACAATGAGCAGTTCTTC
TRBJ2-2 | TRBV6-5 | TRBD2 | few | CASSYLAGWGTGELFF | TGTGCCAGCAGTTATTTAGCGGGCTGGGGGACCGGGGAGCTGTTTTTT